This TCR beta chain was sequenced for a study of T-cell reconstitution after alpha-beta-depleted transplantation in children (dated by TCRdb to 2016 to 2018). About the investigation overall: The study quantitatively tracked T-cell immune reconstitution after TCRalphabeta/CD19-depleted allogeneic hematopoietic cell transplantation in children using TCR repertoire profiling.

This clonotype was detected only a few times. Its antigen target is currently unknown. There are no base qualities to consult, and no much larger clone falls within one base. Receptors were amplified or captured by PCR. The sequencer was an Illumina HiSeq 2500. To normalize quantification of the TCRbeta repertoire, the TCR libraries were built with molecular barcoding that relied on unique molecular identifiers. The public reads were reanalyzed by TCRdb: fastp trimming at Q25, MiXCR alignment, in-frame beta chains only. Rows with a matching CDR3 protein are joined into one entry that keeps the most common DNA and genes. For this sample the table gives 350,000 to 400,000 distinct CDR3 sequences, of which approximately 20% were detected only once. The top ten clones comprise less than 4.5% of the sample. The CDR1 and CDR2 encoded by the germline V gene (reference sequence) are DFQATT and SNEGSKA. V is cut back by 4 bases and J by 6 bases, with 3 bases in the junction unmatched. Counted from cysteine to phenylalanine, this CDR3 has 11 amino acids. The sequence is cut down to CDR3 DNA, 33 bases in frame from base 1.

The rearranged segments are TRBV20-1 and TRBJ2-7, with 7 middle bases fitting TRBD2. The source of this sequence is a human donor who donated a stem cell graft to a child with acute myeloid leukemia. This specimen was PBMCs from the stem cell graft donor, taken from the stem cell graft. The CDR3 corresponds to CSATLASEQYF. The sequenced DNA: TGCAGTGCTACACTAGCGAGCGAGCAGTACTTC.